The 21 T cell receptor beta chains below were found in one sample sequenced in a study of neurological immune-mediated disorders (dated by TCRdb to about 2019). Libraries were prepared through 5' RACE. These reads were obtained on an Illumina HiSeq 2500. TCRdb reran the public reads through fastp at Q25 and MiXCR, keeping productive beta chains. Each entry merges the rows of one CDR3 protein and shows their most common DNA and genes. The sample has approximately 68,000 distinct CDR3 sequences on record, approximately 5% of them singletons. The biggest ten clones account for 2.2% of the sample. Sequenced sample: PBMCs. The receptors were gathered from a woman between 70 and 85 years old with multiple sclerosis.

CDR3 coding DNA: TGTGCCAGCAGTTTAGGATCAGGGGATGAAAAACTGTTTTTT. This codes for CASSLGSGDEKLFF. J is TRBJ1-4 and V is TRBV12-3 or TRBV12-4, with a weak D call TRBD1 (6 bases). V was shortened by 1 base and J by 6 bases, with 9 bases between the two germline ends. CDR3 length equals 14 residues.

This clonotype was counted at least ten times. V is TRBV7-2 and J is TRBJ2-1; tentatively, D is TRBD1 or TRBD2 (5 bases each). The V end was cut by 1 base, the J end by 9 bases, with 13 bases between. The CDR3 is made up of 14 amino acids. The germline CDR1 and CDR2 sequences are SGHTA and FQGNSA. The CDR3: CASSLGRSGREQFF. The CDR3 DNA follows: TGTGCCAGCAGCTTAGGTCGGTCGGGGCGTGAGCAGTTCTTC.

The chain carries TRBV7-2 and TRBJ2-7, with TRBD1 identical over 9 bases. Germline lookup yields CDR1 SGHTA and CDR2 FQGNSA. This CDR3 has 15 residues. J was trimmed by 1 base and V by 5 bases; bases with no gene match: 6. In DNA form, the CDR3 reads TGTGCCAGCAGCGACGGGACAGGGACTTCCTACGAGCAGTACTTC. It yields the protein CASSDGTGTSYEQYF.

This clonotype was seen more than once but under ten times. V gene TRBV5-1 combines with J gene TRBJ2-1; D is uncertain. CDR1 SGHRS and CDR2 YFSETQ come from the germline V gene. This CDR3 comprises 15 residues. Trimming removed 4 bases from V and 2 bases from J, with 13 bases in between. The CDR3 DNA reads TGCGCCAGCAGCATGGACGAAGCCCCCTACAATGAGCAGTTCTTC. Protein sequence: CASSMDEAPYNEQFF.

This clonotype occurred many times. The CDR3 loop is CASSPRDRAEQYF. For the CDR3, the DNA is TGTGCCAGCAGTCCCCGGGACAGGGCCGAGCAGTACTTC. The rearrangement joins TRBV3-1 to TRBJ2-7, with TRBD1 identical over 9 bases. The CDR3 has 13 residues. V lost 6 bases, J lost 6 bases, and 6 bases stayed unmatched. Germline CDR1 is LGHDT and CDR2 is YNNKEL (reference sequence).

This clonotype was observed at least ten times. The gene calls are TRBV20-1 and TRBJ2-7; 11 bases agree with TRBD2. This CDR3 has 13 amino acids. Germline V gene data show CDR1 as DFQATT and CDR2 as SNEGSKA (reference sequence). Germline trimming cut 6 bases from V and 0 bases from J; bases unmatched to any gene: 1. The CDR3 reads CSATSGSSYEQYF. CDR3 in DNA: TGCAGTGCAACTAGCGGGAGCTCCTACGAGCAGTACTTC.

There are a few counts of this clonotype. A much larger clone lies one base from this, so it may be a read error. The genes are TRBV7-2 and TRBJ2-1; D is unresolved. This CDR3 region has 12 residues. Germline V gene sequence: CDR1 SGHTA, CDR2 FQGNSA. CDR3: CDSSLALPRQFF. The CDR3 nucleotides read TGTGACAGCAGCTTAGCCCTTCCCAGGCAGTTCTTC.

Worth noting for this clonotype: Since a much larger clone is just one base distant, this may be a read error. The chain recombines TRBV12-3 or TRBV12-4 with TRBJ1-5; D perhaps matches TRBD1 (5 bases). Trimming cost V 6 bases and J 4 bases, with 13 bases left between them. The CDR3 sequence is 14 residues long. This CDR3 is CASRPGKGNQPQHF. The CDR3 region has the DNA TGTGCCAGCAGGCCGGGAAAGGGGAATCAGCCCCAGCATTTT.

This clonotype appeared a few times. This chain joins TRBV9 and TRBJ1-4, with D perhaps TRBD1 (6 bases). The V end was cut by 0 bases, the J end by 8 bases, with 14 bases between. The length of the CDR3 is 15 residues. CDR1 SGDLS and CDR2 YYNGEE come from the germline V gene. The CDR3 is CASSVVGPGDEKLFF. In nucleotides, the CDR3 is TGTGCCAGCAGCGTAGTCGGACCAGGGGACGAAAAACTGTTTTTT.

This clonotype was observed many times. V is TRBV5-1 and J is TRBJ2-1; D perhaps matches TRBD2 (6 bases). Germline V gives CDR1 SGHRS, CDR2 YFSETQ. The CDR3 is 13 residues long. Trimming took 3 bases from V and 9 from J, leaving 13 bases between them. CDR3 bases: TGCGCCAGCAGCTCACTAGCCGAGGGTGAGCAGTTCTTC. Residues: CASSSLAEGEQFF. Supplemented by reference TRBV5-1 and TRBJ2-1, the full variable domain reads KAGVTQTPRYLIKTRGQQVTLSCSPISGHRSVSWYQQTPGQGLQFLFEYFSETQRNKGNFPGRFSGRQFSNSRSEMNVSTLELGDSALYLCASSSLAEGEQFFGPGTRLTVL.

This clonotype has ten or more counts. The chain employs TRBV12-3 or TRBV12-4 and TRBJ2-7; D unresolved. The CDR3 contains 13 residues. V was clipped by 6 bases and J by 0 bases, with 9 bases between them. The CDR3, as DNA: TGTGCCAGCAGATCCCTCAGCTCCTACGAGCAGTACTTC. It specifies CASRSLSSYEQYF.

This clonotype showed up just a few times. This sequence joins TRBV20-1 and TRBJ1-3; 8 bases agree with TRBD1. V was pared by 3 bases and J by 1 base, with 5 bases of the junction left unmatched. This CDR3 is 15 amino acids long. CDR1 is DFQATT and CDR2 is SNEGSKA in the germline V gene (reference sequence). The CDR3 sequence is CSASDRGWSGNTIYF. Written as DNA, the CDR3 is TGCAGTGCTAGTGACAGGGGCTGGTCTGGAAACACCATATATTTT.

The sample holds a few counts of this clonotype. The chain recombines TRBV29-1 with TRBJ1-1; the D gene is possibly TRBD1 (6 bases). Between the trimmed V and J ends, which lost 6 bases and 4 bases, there was a span of 12 bases. Germline CDR1 and CDR2: SQVTM and ANQGSEA. CDR3 length equals 12 residues. The CDR3 DNA reads as TGCAGCGTCCGTCGGGGGGCCACTGAAGCTTTCTTT. This sequence encodes CSVRRGATEAFF. The full variable domain, its missing parts supplied by reference TRBV29-1 and TRBJ1-1, is SAVISQKPSRDICQRGTSLTIQCQVDSQVTMMFWYRQQPGQSLTLIATANQGSEATYESGFVIDKFPISRPNLTFSTLTVSNMSPEDSSIYLCSVRRGATEAFFGQGTRLTVV.

This clonotype came up a few times. V gene TRBV4-3 combines with J gene TRBJ2-3, with TRBD1 matching 9 bases. This CDR3 contains 16 residues. Trimming removed 0 bases from V and 3 bases from J; junction bases left unmatched: 4. Per germline, CDR1 LGHNA and CDR2 YSLEER. The CDR3 DNA follows: TGCGCCAGCAGCCAAGATCGACAGGGGGTGACAGATACGCAGTATTTT. This translates into CASSQDRQGVTDTQYF.

This clonotype was found many times. The chain has TRBV9 and TRBJ2-7; D is undetermined. The CDR3 has 13 amino acids. Germline V gene lookup returns CDR1 SGDLS and CDR2 YYNGEE. Trimming took off 1 base at V and 5 bases at J, with 10 bases between the two ends. The CDR3, as DNA: TGTGCCAGCAGCGTATGGCAGGCCGACGAGCAGTACTTC. Protein sequence: CASSVWQADEQYF.

This clonotype turned up a few times. The V call is TRBV7-2, the J call TRBJ2-7; no definite D call. The CDR3 sequence is 12 residues long. Deletions cut 3 bases from V and 2 bases from J, with 5 bases between. Germline V gene sequence: CDR1 SGHTA, CDR2 FQGNSA. The CDR3 is CASSFNPYEQYF. For the CDR3, the DNA is TGTGCCAGCAGCTTCAACCCCTACGAGCAGTACTTC.

Ten or more counts support this clonotype. The J gene is TRBJ1-6, the V gene TRBV4-2, with TRBD1 identical over 7 bases. V shed 1 base and J 8 bases; nucleotides not matched to a gene: 8. The CDR3 has 16 amino acids. Germline values: CDR1 LGHNA, CDR2 YNFKEQ. CDR3 in amino acids: CASSQVLAGGDSPLHF. The CDR3 DNA reads TGTGCCAGCAGCCAAGTGTTAGCAGGGGGGGATTCACCCCTCCACTTT.

With respect to this clonotype: A single base separates this from a much larger clone, so it may be a read error. J is TRBJ2-2 and V is TRBV3-1; either TRBD1 or TRBD2 may supply D (5 bases each). The V gene's germline CDR1 is LGHDT and CDR2 YNNKEL (reference sequence). The length of the CDR3 is 17 residues. Trimming removed 4 bases at V and 6 bases at J, with 21 bases between. The CDR3 protein is CASSPGDPHAFAGELFF. The DNA of the CDR3 is TGTGCCAGCAGCCCCGGGGACCCGCATGCCTTCGCCGGGGAGCTGTTTTTT.

This clonotype was recorded many times. This chain joins TRBV7-2 and TRBJ1-2; 7 bases line up with TRBD1. Trimming removed 3 bases from V and 5 bases from J; junction bases left unmatched: 3. This CDR3 is built from 13 residues. Germline V gives CDR1 SGHTA, CDR2 FQGNSA. The CDR3 here is CASSLGTVYGYTF. CDR3 bases: TGTGCCAGCAGCTTGGGGACAGTTTATGGCTACACCTTC.

This clonotype appeared many times. The V call is TRBV30, the J call TRBJ1-5; D gene unclear. The CDR3 is 16 residues long. The V end was cut by 0 bases, the J end by 2 bases, with 14 bases between. Per the germline V gene, CDR1 is GTSNPN and CDR2 is SVGIG (reference sequence). CDR3 sequence: CAWSVQGIRGNQPQHF. CDR3 sequence (DNA): TGTGCCTGGAGTGTACAAGGGATACGAGGCAATCAGCCCCAGCATTTT. Looking up the rest from reference TRBV30 and TRBJ1-5 gives the full variable domain: SQTIHQWPATLVQPVGSPLSLECTVEGTSNPNLYWYRQAAGRGLQLLFYSVGIGQISSEVPQNLSASRPQDRQFILSSKKLLLSDSGFYLCAWSVQGIRGNQPQHFGDGTRLSIL.

This clonotype was recorded many times. The chain employs TRBV10-2 and TRBJ2-7, with 10 bases identical to TRBD2. The CDR3 length is 15 residues. Trimming removed 0 bases from V and 7 bases from J; junction bases left unmatched: 6. Germline assignment: CDR1 WSHSY and CDR2 SAAADI. CDR3 amino acids: CASSESGLAGVEQYF. The CDR3 region has the DNA TGCGCCAGCAGTGAGTCGGGGCTAGCGGGAGTTGAGCAGTACTTC.